The present T cell receptor (beta chain) was sequenced within a study of blood T cell repertoires in COVID-19. Study-wide background: Nucleic acid was either cDNA or gDNA, and it came from T cells, B-cell-depleted T cells, or PBMCs.

Generated by immunoSEQ multiplex PCR, the TCRdb table keeps only in-frame clones and is missing some. In the table there are 100,000 to 150,000 clones, more than 60% of which are singletons. The origin of this receptor is a man between 65 and 85 years old with acute or convalescent COVID-19. Sample: peripheral blood.

CDR3 protein: CASGAGYGNQPQHF. The CDR3 region has the DNA TGTGCCAGCGGTGCGGGATACGGCAATCAGCCCCAGCATTTT. This chain joins TRBV7-3 and TRBJ1-5; D not certain. This CDR3 is built from 14 residues. V shed 8 bases and J shed 2 bases, with 13 bases lying between them. Germline V gene data show CDR1 as SGHTA and CDR2 as FQGTGA.